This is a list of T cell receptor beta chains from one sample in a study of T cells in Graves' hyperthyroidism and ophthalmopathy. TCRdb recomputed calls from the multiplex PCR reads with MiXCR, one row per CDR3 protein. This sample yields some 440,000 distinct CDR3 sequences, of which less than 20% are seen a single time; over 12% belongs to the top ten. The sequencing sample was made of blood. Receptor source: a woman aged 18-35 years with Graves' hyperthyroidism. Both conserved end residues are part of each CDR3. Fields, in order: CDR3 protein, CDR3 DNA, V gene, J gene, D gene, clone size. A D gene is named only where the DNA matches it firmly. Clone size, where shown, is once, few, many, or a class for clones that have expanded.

CASSLEFTEAFF,TGTGCCAGCAGCTTGGAGTTCACTGAAGCTTTCTTT,TRBV5-6,TRBJ1-1,NA,many
CASSFEGGLGYF,TGTGCCAGCAGCTTCGAGGGGGGCCTAGGGTACTTC,TRBV3-1,TRBJ2-5,NA,NA
CASRRPPAPRTGGSGYTF,TGTGCCAGCAGGCGCCCCCCCGCACCCAGGACAGGGGGCTCAGGCTACACCTTC,TRBV11-2,TRBJ1-2,TRBD1,many
CASSSLLAGGYNEQFF,TGTGCCAGCAGTTCACTCCTAGCGGGAGGTTACAATGAGCAGTTCTTC,TRBV27,TRBJ2-1,TRBD2,many
CASSTDRRNEKLFF,TGTGCCAGCAGCACTGACAGACGTAATGAAAAACTGTTTTTT,TRBV28,TRBJ1-4,NA,many
CASSQERSGRAEETQYF,TGTGCCAGCAGCCAAGAACGAAGTGGGAGGGCCGAGGAGACCCAGTACTTC,TRBV3-1,TRBJ2-5,TRBD2,few
CASSARGVPTDTQYF,TGTGCCAGCAGCGCCCGGGGAGTGCCCACAGATACGCAGTATTTT,TRBV7-3,TRBJ2-3,NA,NA
CASSPPSVAASEAFF,TGTGCCAGCTCACCACCTTCGGTAGCCGCCAGTGAAGCTTTCTTT,TRBV18,TRBJ1-1,NA,many
CSARDSRRGEETQYF,TGCAGTGCTAGAGATTCGCGCCGGGGGGAAGAGACCCAGTACTTC,TRBV20-1,TRBJ2-5,TRBD2,many
CASSQEVGGLRGTGELFF,TGTGCCAGCAGCCAAGAAGTAGGGGGCTTAAGGGGCACCGGGGAGCTGTTTTTT,TRBV3-1,TRBJ2-2,TRBD1,NA
CASSDLSSGNTIYF,TGCGCCAGCAGCGACTTGAGCTCTGGAAACACCATATATTTT,TRBV5-1,TRBJ1-3,NA,NA